This TCR beta chain is drawn from a study of blood T cell repertoires in COVID-19. Two consecutive negative NP/OP PCR tests, clearance, or resolved symptoms defined Cohort 3 recovery. Sequencing was performed with immunoSEQ multiplex PCR; in TCRdb, only in-frame clones are kept and a portion is missing. Among 150,000 to 200,000 clones listed, just over 85% were seen once. CDR3 length: 14 amino acids. V lost 6 bases to trimming and J lost 3 bases; unmatched junction nucleotides: 6. Germline loops: CDR1 MNHEY, CDR2 SMNVEV (reference sequence). V usage is TRBV27 and J usage is TRBJ1-2, with 8 bases fitting TRBD1. The receptor was derived from a woman aged 18 to 35 who had recovered from COVID-19. The sample taken for sequencing was PBMCs or T cells enriched from blood (not recorded which). CDR3 DNA sequence: TGTGCCAGCAGAACAGGGGGAACTCACTATGGCTACACCTTC. Its protein product is CASRTGGTHYGYTF.